Listed below are T cell receptor beta chains from one sample, sequenced in a study of vaccination and CD4 T cells after COVID-19. No antigen has been assigned to these receptors. TCRdb re-called the PCR reads with MiXCR, one entry per CDR3 protein. The sample includes about 20,000 distinct CDR3 sequences, 55% of them seen just once. Source material: CD4+ T cells from blood, cultured in vitro. These TCRs come from a human donor who had recovered from COVID-19. CDR3s include the opening cysteine and the closing phenylalanine or tryptophan. The D gene is left open where the match is weak. Some rows mark clone size as missing; the rest say once, few, many or name a class of expanded clone.

TRBJ2-2 | 15 | - | TRBD1 | TRBV2 | TGTGCCAGCAAGGGGACAGGGGGCGTGAGCGGGGAGCTGTTTTTT | CASKGTGGVSGELFF
TRBJ2-1 | 16 | - | - | TRBV10-1 | TGCGCCAGCAGTGAATCGACGACCCACCGGGACAATGAGCAGTTCTTC | CASSESTTHRDNEQFF
TRBJ2-3 | 15 | - | - | TRBV11-2 | TGTGCCAGCAGCCCTCAAGGGGATGGCACAGATACGCAGTATTTT | CASSPQGDGTDTQYF
TRBJ2-2 | 19 | - | TRBD2 | TRBV7-9 | TGTGCCAGCAGCTCCGCAGGGCGGGCGGGGGGGCCGCACACCGGGGAGCTGTTTTTT | CASSSAGRAGGPHTGELFF
TRBJ1-5 | 15 | - | TRBD1 | TRBV19 | TGTGCCAGTATTCGCGACAGGGGTAGCAATCAGCCCCAGCATTTT | CASIRDRGSNQPQHF
TRBJ2-5 | 13 | - | - | TRBV6-1 | TGTGCCAGCAGTGACAGCCTCAGGGAGACCCAGTACTTC | CASSDSLRETQYF
TRBJ2-1 | 17 | - | - | TRBV12-3/TRBV12-4 | TGTGCCAGCAGTTTAGCGGGGGGATTCCTTCGCTACAATGAGCAGTTCTTC | CASSLAGGFLRYNEQFF
TRBJ2-5 | 15 | - | TRBD2 | TRBV4-2 | TGTGCCAGCAGCCAGGTCCCGGGAGGGGGGGAGACCCAGTACTTC | CASSQVPGGGETQYF
TRBJ2-2 | 16 | - | - | TRBV20-1 | TGCAGTGCTAGAACATCTGGACTTTTAAACACCGGGGAGCTGTTTTTT | CSARTSGLLNTGELFF
TRBJ1-5 | 17 | - | - | TRBV15 | TGTGCCACCAGCAGAGATCAGGTGACAGCGCTCAATCAGCCCCAGCATTTT | CATSRDQVTALNQPQHF
TRBJ1-2 | 15 | - | - | TRBV19 | TGTGCCAGTAGCAAGTTGGGATCATCTAACTATGGCTACACCTTC | CASSKLGSSNYGYTF
TRBJ1-1 | 13 | - | - | TRBV5-4 | TGTGCCAGCAGCACCGACAGTCACACTGAAGCTTTCTTT | CASSTDSHTEAFF
TRBJ2-7 | 16 | - | TRBD2 | TRBV6-5 | TGTGCCAGCAGTTACTCCCGACTAGCGGGGTCCTACGAGCAGTACTTC | CASSYSRLAGSYEQYF
TRBJ1-1 | 14 | - | - | TRBV29-1 | TGCAGCGTCCTTTCGAGTGGTCGGGGCACTGAAGCTTTCTTT | CSVLSSGRGTEAFF
TRBJ1-2 | 13 | few | - | TRBV2 | TGTGCCAGCAGTGAAGCAGGCTCGAGGAGCACCACCTTC | CASSEAGSRSTTF
TRBJ2-3 | 15 | - | - | TRBV10-3 | TGTGCCATCAGTGGGGCAGGGACCAGCACAGATACGCAGTATTTT | CAISGAGTSTDTQYF
TRBJ2-3 | 17 | - | TRBD2 | TRBV4-2 | TGTGCCAGCAGCCCACTAGCGGGGGGGGTTAGCACAGATACGCAGTATTTT | CASSPLAGGVSTDTQYF
TRBJ2-7 | 14 | - | TRBD1 | TRBV20-1 | TGCAGTGCTAGGAGGGCTACAGGGGGTGGCGAGCAGTACTTC | CSARRATGGGEQYF
TRBJ1-4 | 16 | - | TRBD1 | TRBV7-6 | TGTGCCAGCAGCTTAGGGGCACAGGGGCCAAATGAAAAACTGTTTTTT | CASSLGAQGPNEKLFF
TRBJ2-1 | 11 | few | - | TRBV7-8 | TGTGCCAGCAGCCTAGACTGGGAGCAGTTCTTC | CASSLDWEQFF
TRBJ1-3 | 18 | few | TRBD1 | TRBV4-3 | TGCGCCAGCAGCCAAGAGTGGGGGGACAGTAGCTCTGGAAACACCATATATTTT | CASSQEWGDSSSGNTIYF
TRBJ1-1 | 14 | - | - | TRBV2 | TGTGCCAGCAATCCAAGGGTCTTTACTATTGAAGCTTTCTTT | CASNPRVFTIEAFF
TRBJ2-7 | 17 | few | TRBD2 | TRBV6-5 | TGTGCCAGCAGTTACACCTACAGCGGGAGCTTCTCCTACGAGCAGTACTTC | CASSYTYSGSFSYEQYF
TRBJ2-1 | 15 | - | - | TRBV6-1 | TGTGCCAGCAGTGATGAGGGCCTAGGGATAAATGAGCAGTTCTTC | CASSDEGLGINEQFF
TRBJ2-2 | 16 | - | TRBD2 | TRBV6-5 | TGTGCCAGCAGTTTTCTAGCGGGGGGGCCCACCGGGGAGCTGTTTTTT | CASSFLAGGPTGELFF
TRBJ2-5 | 14 | - | - | TRBV6-1 | TGTGCCAGCAGACCCGACTTCCGGGCGGAGACCCAGTACTTC | CASRPDFRAETQYF
TRBJ1-2 | 15 | once | TRBD1 | TRBV9 | TGTGCCAGCAGCGGAGTTCGGACAGGGGGGTATGGCTACACCTTC | CASSGVRTGGYGYTF
TRBJ2-5 | 12 | - | - | TRBV24-1 | TGTGCCACCAGTGATTTAATGGAGACCCAGTACTTC | CATSDLMETQYF
TRBJ2-7 | 15 | - | - | TRBV6-5 | TGTGCCAGCAGTTTTATAGGCCAACTCTCCTACGAGCAGTACTTC | CASSFIGQLSYEQYF